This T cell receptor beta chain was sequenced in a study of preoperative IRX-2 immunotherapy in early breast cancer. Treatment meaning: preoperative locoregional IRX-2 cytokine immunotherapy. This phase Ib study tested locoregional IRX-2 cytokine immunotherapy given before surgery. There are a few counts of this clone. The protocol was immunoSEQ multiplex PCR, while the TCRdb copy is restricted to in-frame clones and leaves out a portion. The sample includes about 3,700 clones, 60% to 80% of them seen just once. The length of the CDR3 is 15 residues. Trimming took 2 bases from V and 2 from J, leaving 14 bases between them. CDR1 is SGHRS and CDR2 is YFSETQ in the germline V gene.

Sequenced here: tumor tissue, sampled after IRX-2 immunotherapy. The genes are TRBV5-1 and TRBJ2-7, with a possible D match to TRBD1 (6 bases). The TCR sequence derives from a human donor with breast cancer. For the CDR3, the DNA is TGCGCCAGCAGCTTAAACCCGGGACAAGCCTACGAGCAGTACTTC. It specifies CASSLNPGQAYEQYF.